One and the same sample provided the 23 T cell receptor beta chains below, sequenced in a study of T-cell reconstitution after alpha-beta-depleted transplantation in children. Unique molecular identifiers featured in how the TCRbeta library was prepared. Each CDR3 protein gets one entry after TCRdb re-called the PCR reads with MiXCR. This table has 400,000 to 500,000 distinct CDR3 sequences, approximately 10% appearing once. The input for sequencing was PBMCs from the stem cell graft donor, taken from the stem cell graft. Receptors were obtained from a human donor who donated a stem cell graft to a child with acute myeloid leukemia.

The chain couples TRBV5-6 to TRBJ1-5; D not certain. Germline V gene lookup returns CDR1 SGHDT and CDR2 YYEEEE. The CDR3 runs 14 residues. Trimming took 1 base from V and 2 from J, leaving 7 bases between them. The CDR3 nucleotides read TGTGCCAGCAGCTTGAGCCACGGCAATCAGCCCCAGCATTTT. Encoded protein: CASSLSHGNQPQHF. Using reference TRBV5-6 and TRBJ1-5 for the parts outside the CDR3, the full variable domain is DAGVTQSPTHLIKTRGQQVTLRCSPKSGHDTVSWYQQALGQGPQFIFQYYEEEERQRGNFPDRFSGHQFPNYSSELNVNALLLGDSALYLCASSLSHGNQPQHFGDGTRLSIL.

The chain is built from TRBV5-1 and TRBJ2-2, with 7 bases aligning to TRBD2. This CDR3 spans 15 amino acids. The J segment lost 2 bases and the V segment lost 7 bases, leaving 8 bases of the junction unmatched. The V gene's germline CDR1 is SGHRS and CDR2 YFSETQ. CDR3 nucleotide sequence: TGCGCCAGCGGGAGGGCTAGCGGAAACACCGGGGAGCTGTTTTTT. Encoded protein: CASGRASGNTGELFF. Drawing the rest from reference TRBV5-1 and TRBJ2-2, the complete variable domain is KAGVTQTPRYLIKTRGQQVTLSCSPISGHRSVSWYQQTPGQGLQFLFEYFSETQRNKGNFPGRFSGRQFSNSRSEMNVSTLELGDSALYLCASGRASGNTGELFFGEGSRLTVL.

This clonotype has a handful of counts. The chain combines TRBV20-1 with TRBJ2-5; D perhaps matches TRBD1 (6 bases). Trimming stripped 6 bases from V and 0 bases from J, with 14 bases between. The germline V gene encodes CDR1 DFQATT and CDR2 SNEGSKA (reference sequence). The CDR3 is made up of 14 amino acids. DNA of the CDR3: TGCAGTGCGAAGCGAGACAGGTACCAAGAGACCCAGTACTTC. Its protein is CSAKRDRYQETQYF.

The chain has TRBV7-6 and TRBJ1-3, with D unresolved. CDR3 length: 14 residues. Trimming cost V 4 bases and J 0 bases, with 7 bases left between them. Germline values: CDR1 SGHVS, CDR2 FNYEAQ. CDR3 in amino acids: CASSSTVSGNTIYF. The CDR3 nucleotides read TGTGCCAGCAGCTCGACGGTCTCTGGAAACACCATATATTTT.

This clonotype was counted at least ten times. This sequence joins TRBV5-1 and TRBJ2-5; D gene uncertain. V was shortened by 1 base and J by 2 bases, with 9 bases between the two germline ends. There are 14 residues in the CDR3. CDR1 is SGHRS and CDR2 is YFSETQ in the germline V gene. The CDR3, as DNA: TGCGCCAGCAGCTTGACGGCAGCTCAAGAGACCCAGTACTTC. Translation: CASSLTAAQETQYF.

The chain has TRBV4-2 and TRBJ1-3; D is undetermined. Germline-derived CDR1 and CDR2 are LGHNA and YNFKEQ. CDR3 length: 16 amino acids. V lost 3 bases and J 4 bases, leaving 16 bases between the germline ends. The CDR3 DNA reads as TGTGCCAGCAGCCAGTCCGTCTGGGATCGCGGAAACACCATATATTTT. This translates into CASSQSVWDRGNTIYF.

The sample holds a few counts of this clonotype. This rearrangement joins TRBV5-1 to TRBJ1-2; D unclear. CDR1 and CDR2 from the germline V gene are SGHRS and YFSETQ. This CDR3 region has 12 residues. The V end lost 5 bases, the J end lost 8 bases, and 13 bases lay between the germline ends. CDR3 in DNA: TGCGCCAGCAGATCGCCAATCAAGGGCTACACCTTC. The encoded protein is CASRSPIKGYTF.

CDR3 protein: CSARDWGEETQYF. The CDR3 DNA reads TGCAGTGCTAGAGATTGGGGCGAAGAGACCCAGTACTTC. The genes are TRBV20-1 and TRBJ2-5; weak D call: TRBD1 (5 bases). Germline V gives CDR1 DFQATT, CDR2 SNEGSKA (reference sequence). The CDR3 is made up of 13 amino acids. V was pared by 0 bases and J by 3 bases, with 8 bases between.

This clonotype was counted many times. The V and J genes are TRBV9 and TRBJ2-5, with D uncertain. V was trimmed by 4 bases and J by 5 bases, leaving 12 bases between them. The length of the CDR3 is 13 residues. Germline lookup yields CDR1 SGDLS and CDR2 YYNGEE. Here the CDR3 reads CASSPSTHETQYF. CDR3 bases: TGTGCCAGCAGCCCCTCCACTCACGAGACCCAGTACTTC.

The sample holds a few counts of this clonotype. This chain connects TRBV6-1 to TRBJ2-7; TRBD2 matches at 9 bases. Trimming at V came to 5 bases and at J to 2 bases, leaving 13 bases not matched to a gene. CDR1 is MNHNS, CDR2 SASEGT, per germline. This CDR3 is 17 amino acids long. CDR3 amino acids: CASSLAILAGVTYEQYV. CDR3 nucleotides: TGTGCCAGCAGTCTCGCCATTTTAGCGGGGGTTACCTACGAGCAGTACGTC.

As concerns this clonotype: This may arise from a read error, as a much more abundant clone is one base away. The CDR3 DNA is TGTGCCAGCATTCGAAGGGGAGAGACCCAGTACTTC. Its translation is CASIRRGETQYF. V and J are TRBV5-6 and TRBJ2-5, with a possible D match to TRBD1 (5 bases). This CDR3 is built from 12 residues. Germline V lookup: CDR1 SGHDT, CDR2 YYEEEE. The germline V and J ends were trimmed by 6 bases and 4 bases, with 10 bases remaining between them.

J is TRBJ2-7 and V is TRBV4-2, with TRBD2 identical over 8 bases. CDR1 is LGHNA, CDR2 YNFKEQ, per germline. This CDR3 is 16 amino acids long. J lost 4 bases, V lost 4 bases, and 12 bases had no gene match. The CDR3: CASSPGGGAGDYEQYF. The CDR3 DNA is TGTGCCAGCAGCCCCGGGGGCGGAGCGGGAGATTACGAGCAGTACTTC.

This clonotype showed up just a few times. CDR3 in amino acids: CSAQKGGDRDAGELFF. CDR3 DNA: TGCAGTGCCCAAAAAGGGGGGGACAGGGATGCCGGGGAGCTGTTTTTT. The chain recombines TRBV20-1 with TRBJ2-2; 9 bases match TRBD1. The CDR3 contains 16 residues. J lost 6 bases, V lost 6 bases, and 14 bases had no gene match. Germline loops: CDR1 DFQATT, CDR2 SNEGSKA (reference sequence).

This clonotype was counted only a few times. The gene calls are TRBV5-1 and TRBJ2-2; D perhaps matches TRBD1 (5 bases). In germline, CDR1 is SGHRS, CDR2 YFSETQ. CDR3 length: 14 residues. Trimming left V 0 bases short and J 4 bases short, with 7 bases between. CDR3 amino acids: CASSLVQGTGELFF. CDR3 bases: TGCGCCAGCAGCTTGGTTCAGGGCACCGGGGAGCTGTTTTTT. The full variable domain, with the rest looked up from reference TRBV5-1 and TRBJ2-2, is KAGVTQTPRYLIKTRGQQVTLSCSPISGHRSVSWYQQTPGQGLQFLFEYFSETQRNKGNFPGRFSGRQFSNSRSEMNVSTLELGDSALYLCASSLVQGTGELFFGEGSRLTVL.

This clonotype appeared a few times. V and J are TRBV12-3 or TRBV12-4 and TRBJ2-1; D unclear. V was pared by 3 bases and J by 5 bases, with 11 bases between. This CDR3 comprises 14 residues. The CDR3 loop is CASSFDREDNEQFF. The CDR3 coding sequence is TGTGCCAGCAGTTTTGATAGAGAAGACAATGAGCAGTTCTTC.

The chain employs TRBV7-9 and TRBJ1-1; D remains ambiguous. Trimming pared 0 bases from V and 3 bases from J, leaving 11 bases between. This CDR3 spans 15 amino acids. Germline loops: CDR1 SEHNR, CDR2 FQNEAQ (reference sequence). Here the CDR3 DNA reads TGTGCCAGCAGCTTAGCTGGAGGCTTCCACACTGAAGCTTTCTTT. It codes for CASSLAGGFHTEAFF.

The chain carries TRBV10-3 and TRBJ2-3; TRBD1 might be the D (6 bases). V lost 3 bases and J 4 bases, leaving 17 bases between the germline ends. There are 16 residues in the CDR3. The germline CDR1 and CDR2 sequences are ENHRY and SYGVKD. CDR3 nucleotide sequence: TGTGCCATCAGTGACCCTACTCGGCAGGGGCCAGATACGCAGTATTTT. It yields the protein CAISDPTRQGPDTQYF.

This clonotype was detected only a few times. This chain joins TRBV7-3 and TRBJ2-7, with D maybe TRBD1 (6 bases). V was clipped by 2 bases and J by 7 bases, with 27 bases between them. The CDR3 length is 18 residues. Germline CDR1 reads SGHTA; CDR2 reads FQGTGA. The CDR3 sequence: CASSLAPGTEDQGWEQYF. The CDR3 DNA reads as TGTGCCAGCAGCTTAGCCCCCGGGACCGAGGACCAGGGGTGGGAGCAGTACTTC.

This clonotype has ten or more counts. CDR3 DNA: TGTGCCAGCAGCTCCGACAGTTCCGCGAACACCGGGGAGCTGTTTTTT. Protein: CASSSDSSANTGELFF. V and J are TRBV6-5 and TRBJ2-2, with D perhaps TRBD1 (5 bases). The CDR3 extends over 16 amino acids. The germline V and J ends were trimmed by 6 bases and 0 bases, with 14 bases remaining between them. Germline V lookup: CDR1 MNHEY, CDR2 SVGAGI.

The rearrangement joins TRBV30 to TRBJ2-1; perhaps TRBD2 as D (7 bases). The germline V gene has CDR1 GTSNPN and CDR2 SVGIG (reference sequence). The V end was cut by 5 bases, the J end by 0 bases, with 14 bases between. The CDR3 loop spans 15 amino acids. The chain's CDR3 is CAWGGAWSSYNEQFF. CDR3 in DNA: TGTGCCTGGGGGGGGGCCTGGAGCTCCTACAATGAGCAGTTCTTC. The whole variable domain, filled in from reference TRBV30 and TRBJ2-1, reads SQTIHQWPATLVQPVGSPLSLECTVEGTSNPNLYWYRQAAGRGLQLLFYSVGIGQISSEVPQNLSASRPQDRQFILSSKKLLLSDSGFYLCAWGGAWSSYNEQFFGPGTRLTVL.

This clonotype was seen ten or more times. V and J are TRBV7-9 and TRBJ2-1, with 8 positions matching TRBD2. With 1 base clipped from V and 5 bases from J, the junction kept 10 bases outside the gene matches. CDR1 SEHNR and CDR2 FQNEAQ come from the germline V gene (reference sequence). The CDR3 extends over 17 amino acids. This CDR3 is CASSLGRSGSFDNEQFF. CDR3 sequence (DNA): TGTGCCAGCAGCTTAGGACGGAGCGGGAGTTTTGACAATGAGCAGTTCTTC.

This chain links TRBV5-1 with TRBJ2-7; D may be TRBD2 (6 bases). Trimming left V 7 bases short and J 1 base short, with 18 bases between. Germline values: CDR1 SGHRS, CDR2 YFSETQ. The CDR3 loop spans 15 amino acids. CDR3 DNA: TGCGCCAGCGGATTGGACCGGGACTTATCCTACGAGCAGTACTTC. Its translation: CASGLDRDLSYEQYF.

This clonotype came up many times. V usage is TRBV5-1 and J usage is TRBJ2-1; D may be TRBD1 (5 bases). Trimming pared 5 bases from V and 4 bases from J, leaving 16 bases between. CDR1 and CDR2 (germline): SGHRS, YFSETQ. CDR3 length: 15 residues. The CDR3 here is CASSSGQGYYNEQFF. In DNA, the CDR3 is TGCGCCAGCAGTTCCGGTCAGGGATATTACAATGAGCAGTTCTTC. Full variable domain (missing parts from reference TRBV5-1 and TRBJ2-1): KAGVTQTPRYLIKTRGQQVTLSCSPISGHRSVSWYQQTPGQGLQFLFEYFSETQRNKGNFPGRFSGRQFSNSRSEMNVSTLELGDSALYLCASSSGQGYYNEQFFGPGTRLTVL.